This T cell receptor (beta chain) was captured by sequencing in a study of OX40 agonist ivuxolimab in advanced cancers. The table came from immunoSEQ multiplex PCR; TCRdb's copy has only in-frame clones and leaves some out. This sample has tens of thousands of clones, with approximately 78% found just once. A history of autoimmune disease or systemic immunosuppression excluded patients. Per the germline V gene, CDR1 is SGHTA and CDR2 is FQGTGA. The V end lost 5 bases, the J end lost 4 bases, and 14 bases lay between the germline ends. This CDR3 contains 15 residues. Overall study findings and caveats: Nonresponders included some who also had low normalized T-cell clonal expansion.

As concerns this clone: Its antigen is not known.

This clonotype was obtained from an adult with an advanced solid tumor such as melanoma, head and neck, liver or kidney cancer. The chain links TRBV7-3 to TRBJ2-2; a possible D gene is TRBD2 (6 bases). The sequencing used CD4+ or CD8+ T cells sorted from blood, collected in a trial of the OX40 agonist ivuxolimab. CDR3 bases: TGTGCCAGCAGCCCCGGGCACGGGGGCACCGGGGAGCTGTTTTTT. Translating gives CASSPGHGGTGELFF.